Listed here are 5 T cell receptor beta chains from one sample, sequenced in a study of a mutant IDH1 vaccine in newly diagnosed glioma. These receptors are not linked to any known antigen. The time point denotes: week 23, last vaccination. One vaccine dose held 300 ug of mutant IDH1 20-mer peptide and came with topical imiquimod. Profiling relied on immunoSEQ multiplex PCR, and the TCRdb table lists in-frame clones only, not all of them. The repertoire has almost 85,000 clones, approximately 85% of them found once; the top ten carry 2% to 2.5%. The sample here was PBMCs, taken from a glioma patient whose treatment included an IDH1 peptide vaccine. The receptors stem from a man under 40 with glioma. Some clones in this sample may be carry-over from other donors' samples.

This chain links TRBV19 with TRBJ2-1; TRBD2 might be the D (5 bases). The germline V gene encodes CDR1 LNHDA and CDR2 SQIVND (reference sequence). This CDR3 spans 15 amino acids. The ends were cut back, 6 bases at V and 4 bases at J, with 16 bases in the middle. This chain's CDR3 is CASSAGGSVYNEQFF. The CDR3 bases are TGTGCCAGTAGCGCGGGCGGGTCTGTTTACAATGAGCAGTTCTTC.

The chain combines TRBV27 with TRBJ2-1; 16 bases match TRBD2. The CDR3 sequence is 14 residues long. J was trimmed by 15 bases and V by 4 bases; bases with no gene match: 6. Looked up from germline, CDR1 is MNHEY and CDR2 is SMNVEV (reference sequence). This CDR3 reads CASSSGTSGRGRFF. CDR3 DNA: TGTGCCAGCAGTTCCGGGACTAGCGGGAGGGGAAGGTTCTTC.

The chain couples TRBV10-3 to TRBJ2-7; 7 nucleotides match TRBD1. The V gene end was trimmed by 6 bases and the J gene end by 6 bases; junction bases not matched to a gene: 2. This CDR3 is 11 amino acids long. CDR1 and CDR2 from the germline V gene are ENHRY and SYGVKD. This CDR3 reads CAIREGAEQYF. CDR3 coding DNA: TGTGCCATCAGAGAGGGGGCCGAGCAGTACTTC.

The V and J genes are TRBV9 and TRBJ2-1; 7 bases map to TRBD2. V shed 0 bases, J shed 4 bases, and the junction held 10 bases outside the gene matches. Germline-derived CDR1 and CDR2 are SGDLS and YYNGEE. The CDR3 extends over 17 amino acids. The CDR3 sequence is CASSVEPSGLLYNEQFF. The CDR3 DNA is TGTGCCAGCAGCGTAGAACCTAGCGGCCTTTTATACAATGAGCAGTTCTTC. Full variable domain (missing parts from reference TRBV9 and TRBJ2-1): DSGVTQTPKHLITATGQRVTLRCSPRSGDLSVYWYQQSLDQGLQFLIQYYNGEERAKGNILERFSAQQFPDLHSELNLSSLELGDSALYFCASSVEPSGLLYNEQFFGPGTRLTVL.

There are many counts of this clone. An end of the junction differs from the germline gene, which may be a read error. The chain is built from TRBV7-2 and TRBJ1-6; the match to TRBD1 covers 8 bases. The CDR3 totals 13 residues. The germline V gene has CDR1 SGHTA and CDR2 FQGNSA. The CDR3 is CASSSLWGDRSDF. CDR3 DNA sequence: TGTGCCAGCAGCTCGTTATGGGGGGACAGGAGTGACTTT.